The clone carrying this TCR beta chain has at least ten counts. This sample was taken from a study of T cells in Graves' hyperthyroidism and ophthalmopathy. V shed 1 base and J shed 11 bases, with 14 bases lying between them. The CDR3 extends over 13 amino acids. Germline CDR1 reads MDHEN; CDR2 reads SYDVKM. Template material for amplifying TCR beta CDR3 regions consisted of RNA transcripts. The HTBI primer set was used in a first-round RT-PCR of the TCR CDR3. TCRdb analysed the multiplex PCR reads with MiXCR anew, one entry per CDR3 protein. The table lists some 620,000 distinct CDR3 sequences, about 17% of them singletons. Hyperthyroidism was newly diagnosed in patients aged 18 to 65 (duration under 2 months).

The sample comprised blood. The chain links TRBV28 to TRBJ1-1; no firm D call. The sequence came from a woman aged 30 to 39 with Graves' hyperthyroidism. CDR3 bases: TGTGCCAGCAGTTTATTTAGGCGACCGGGGGCTTTCTTT. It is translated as CASSLFRRPGAFF.